This record looks at one T cell receptor beta chain sequence and its context. The record originates from a study of cytomegalovirus exposure and HLA in healthy donors. Study background: Samples from HLA-typed donors yielded around 79 million unique TCRs in an early data release.

With 60 Vbeta and 13 Jbeta primers, the PCR was carried out. The data were produced by immunoSEQ multiplex PCR, yet TCRdb's version contains in-frame clones alone and is incomplete. There are about 140,000 clones in the sample; 75% to 80% occur only once, and nearly 5% lies in the top ten. The source of this sequence is a woman aged 45-65 years in good health and CMV-seronegative. Material: PBMCs.

CDR3 sequence: CSVGGQGFNYGYTF. CDR3 DNA: TGCAGCGTTGGCGGACAGGGCTTCAATTATGGCTACACCTTC. V usage is TRBV29-1 and J usage is TRBJ1-2; 8 nucleotides match TRBD1. V dropped 4 bases and J dropped 5; count of bases not matched to a gene: 9. This CDR3 is built from 14 residues. Germline values: CDR1 SQVTM, CDR2 ANQGSEA.